This T cell receptor (beta chain) was observed in a study of neurological immune-mediated disorders. Study-level results: Expanded clones shared no CDR3 amino acid sequences across subjects, suggesting private repertoires in all groups.

At least ten counts were recorded for this clonotype. No antigen is known for it. Maryland, USA blood bank volunteers served as healthy controls. There were about 920,000 CD4+ or CD8+ T cells used in the sorted libraries. The cDNA came from 5'RACE, which used 10-nucleotide random UMIs. TCRdb fed the 5' RACE reads into MiXCR, producing one record per CDR3 protein. Of more than 35,000 distinct CDR3 sequences in the sample, roughly 6% were seen once. The CDR3 length is 17 residues. The trim removed 2 bases at V and 2 bases at J, leaving 7 bases unmatched. Germline assignment: CDR1 SEHNR and CDR2 FQNEAQ (reference sequence).

V gene TRBV7-9 combines with J gene TRBJ2-3; 10 bases align to TRBD2. The sample consisted of CD4+ T cells from blood. The clonotype was recovered from a woman in her 40s in good health. This chain's CDR3 is CASSLWGTSASTDTQYF. DNA for the CDR3: TGTGCCAGCAGCTTATGGGGGACTAGCGCGTCCACAGATACGCAGTATTTT.